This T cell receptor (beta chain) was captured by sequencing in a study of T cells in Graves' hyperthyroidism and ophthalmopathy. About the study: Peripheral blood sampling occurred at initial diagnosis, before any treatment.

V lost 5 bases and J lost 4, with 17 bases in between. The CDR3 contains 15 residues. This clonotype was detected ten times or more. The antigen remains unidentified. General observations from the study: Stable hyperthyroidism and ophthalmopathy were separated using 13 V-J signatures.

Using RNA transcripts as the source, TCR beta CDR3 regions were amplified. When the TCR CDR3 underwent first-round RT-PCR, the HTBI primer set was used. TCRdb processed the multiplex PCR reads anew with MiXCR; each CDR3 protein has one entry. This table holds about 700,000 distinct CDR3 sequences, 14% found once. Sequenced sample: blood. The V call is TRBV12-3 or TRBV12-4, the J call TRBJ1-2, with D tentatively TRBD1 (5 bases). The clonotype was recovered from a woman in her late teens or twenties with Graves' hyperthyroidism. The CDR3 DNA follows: TGTGCCAGCAGTCCCCGACAGAAAGCTAGCTATGGCTACACCTTC. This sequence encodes CASSPRQKASYGYTF.